These 3 T cell receptor beta chains share one sample of origin, sequenced in a study of regulatory T cells in long-lasting Graves disease. iRepertoire HTBI primers and Arm-PCR of CDR3 regions built TCR beta libraries. TCRdb analysed the multiplex PCR reads with MiXCR anew, one entry per CDR3 protein. This table has roughly 360,000 distinct CDR3 sequences, approximately 10% appearing once. As to time point: newly diagnosed GD, antithyroid drugs for less than 3 months. The TCR library was prepared using RNA isolated from PBMCs. This sample also appeared in a second study, on T cells in Graves' hyperthyroidism and ophthalmopathy.

The sequenced sample was peripheral blood mononuclear cells (PBMCs), obtained at new diagnosis, from a patient treated with antithyroid drugs. These receptors all stem from a woman aged 18-29 years with Graves disease.

This chain joins TRBV19 and TRBJ2-2; TRBD1 matches 8 bases. With 6 bases clipped from V and 4 bases from J, the junction kept 4 bases outside the gene matches. The germline gives CDR1 LNHDA, CDR2 SQIVND (reference sequence). This CDR3 contains 14 residues. The DNA for the CDR3 is TGTGCCAGTAGGATTGACAGGGGCACCGGGGAGCTGTTTTTT. Translation gives CASRIDRGTGELFF.

The sample holds many counts of this clonotype. The V gene is TRBV20-1, the J gene TRBJ2-7, with D tentatively TRBD1 (5 bases). V was trimmed by 0 bases and J by 0 bases, leaving 21 bases between them. The CDR3 is 18 amino acids. Looked up from germline, CDR1 is DFQATT and CDR2 is SNEGSKA (reference sequence). CDR3 region: CSARDSTGTPRASYEQYF. For the CDR3, the DNA is TGCAGTGCTAGAGATAGTACAGGAACCCCCCGGGCCTCCTACGAGCAGTACTTC.

The genes are TRBV7-9 and TRBJ2-7; 12 nucleotides agree with TRBD1. Trimming took 5 bases from V and 5 from J; bases not matched to a gene: 10. The CDR3 has 16 amino acids. Germline CDR1 SEHNR, CDR2 FQNEAQ (reference sequence). The CDR3: CASSPLPGTGGNEQYF. Here the CDR3 DNA reads TGTGCCAGCAGCCCGCTGCCCGGGACAGGGGGCAACGAGCAGTACTTC.